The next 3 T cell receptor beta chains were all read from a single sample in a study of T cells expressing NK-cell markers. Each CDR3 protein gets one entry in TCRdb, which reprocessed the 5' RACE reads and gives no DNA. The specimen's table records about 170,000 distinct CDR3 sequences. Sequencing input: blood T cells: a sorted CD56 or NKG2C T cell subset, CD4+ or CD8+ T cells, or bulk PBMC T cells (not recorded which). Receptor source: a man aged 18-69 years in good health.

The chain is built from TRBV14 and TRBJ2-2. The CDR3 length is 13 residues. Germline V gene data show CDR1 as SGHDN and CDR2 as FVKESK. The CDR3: CASSQWTPAELFF.

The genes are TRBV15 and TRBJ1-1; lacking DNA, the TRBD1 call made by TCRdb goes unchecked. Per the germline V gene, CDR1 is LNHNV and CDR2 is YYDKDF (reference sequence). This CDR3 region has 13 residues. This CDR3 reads CATSDRANTEAFF.

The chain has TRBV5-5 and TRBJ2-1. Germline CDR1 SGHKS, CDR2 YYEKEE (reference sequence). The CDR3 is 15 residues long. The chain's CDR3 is CASRRQYSSYNEQFF.